These T cell receptor beta chains were read from a single sample in a study of blood T cell repertoires in COVID-19. Sequenced by immunoSEQ multiplex PCR; TCRdb stores in-frame clones only, minus some. The sample records 25,000 to 30,000 clones, 68% being singletons. The sequenced sample was peripheral blood. The receptor source for this set is a human donor in a cohort sampled during active COVID-19. Both conserved end residues are part of each CDR3. Each record gives: D gene, V gene, CDR3 length, J gene, clone size, CDR3 protein, CDR3 DNA. A D gene is named only where the DNA matches it firmly. Some rows mark clone size as missing; the rest say once, few, many or name a class of expanded clone.

D: NA; V: TRBV10-1; length: 11; J: TRBJ1-2; size: NA; CDR3: CAIKSNSGYTF; DNA: TGCGCCATCAAATCTAACTCTGGCTACACCTTC
D: NA; V: TRBV7-9; length: 17; J: TRBJ2-1; size: NA; CDR3: CASSLSELLYRGTEQFF; DNA: TGTGCCAGCAGCTTATCCGAGTTACTATATAGGGGAACTGAGCAGTTCTTC
D: NA; V: TRBV28; length: 12; J: TRBJ1-6; size: NA; CDR3: CASGTNNSPLHF; DNA: TGTGCCAGCGGGACAAATAATTCACCCCTCCACTTT
D: TRBD1; V: TRBV28; length: 14; J: TRBJ2-7; size: few; CDR3: CASSLDRATDEQYF; DNA: TGTGCCAGCAGTCTTGACAGGGCTACGGACGAGCAGTACTTC
D: NA; V: TRBV21-1; length: 16; J: TRBJ2-7; size: NA; CDR3: CARGKNGTSFSYEQYF; DNA: TGTGCCAGAGGGAAGAACGGGACTAGCTTTAGCTACGAGCAGTACTTC
D: NA; V: TRBV10-2; length: 14; J: TRBJ2-2; size: NA; CDR3: CASGSGKNTGELFF; DNA: TGCGCCAGCGGCTCCGGGAAGAACACCGGGGAGCTGTTTTTT
D: TRBD1; V: TRBV27; length: 14; J: TRBJ2-4; size: NA; CDR3: CASSLQGVGNIQYF; DNA: TGTGCCAGCAGTTTACAGGGGGTAGGGAACATTCAGTACTTC
D: NA; V: TRBV3-1/TRBV3-2; length: 13; J: TRBJ1-1; size: NA; CDR3: CASSQVSVTEAFF; DNA: TGTGCCAGCAGCCAAGTATCAGTCACTGAAGCTTTCTTT
D: TRBD1; V: TRBV11-2; length: 15; J: TRBJ1-1; size: NA; CDR3: CASSRRQGMNTEAFF; DNA: TGTGCCAGCAGCCGACGACAGGGAATGAACACTGAAGCTTTCTTT
D: TRBD1; V: TRBV11-3; length: 15; J: TRBJ1-2; size: NA; CDR3: CASSFGQGLSYGYTF; DNA: TGTGCCAGCAGCTTTGGACAGGGACTTTCCTATGGCTACACCTTC
D: TRBD1; V: TRBV3-1/TRBV3-2; length: 14; J: TRBJ1-5; size: NA; CDR3: CASSQGTGPGPQHF; DNA: TGTGCCAGCAGCCAAGGGACAGGACCAGGGCCCCAGCATTTT
D: NA; V: TRBV7-3; length: 12; J: TRBJ1-1; size: NA; CDR3: CASSAASTEAFF; DNA: TGTGCCAGCAGCGCAGCGAGTACTGAAGCTTTCTTT